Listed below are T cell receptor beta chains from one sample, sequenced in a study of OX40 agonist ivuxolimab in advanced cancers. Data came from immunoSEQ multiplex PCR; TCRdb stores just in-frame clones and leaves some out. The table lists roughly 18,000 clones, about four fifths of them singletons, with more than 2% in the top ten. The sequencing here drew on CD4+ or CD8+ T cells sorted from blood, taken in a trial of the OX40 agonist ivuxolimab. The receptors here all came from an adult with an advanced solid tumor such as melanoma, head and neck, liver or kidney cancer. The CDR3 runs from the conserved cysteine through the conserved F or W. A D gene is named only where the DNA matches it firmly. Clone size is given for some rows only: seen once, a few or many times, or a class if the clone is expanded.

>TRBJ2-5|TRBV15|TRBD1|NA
TGTGCCACCAGCGGGCGGACAGGGTCTGGGACCCAGTACTTC
CATSGRTGSGTQYF
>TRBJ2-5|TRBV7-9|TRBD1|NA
TGTGCCAGCAGCCGCGACAGGGGAGAGACCCAGTACTTC
CASSRDRGETQYF
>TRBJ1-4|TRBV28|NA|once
TGTGCCAGTATGACTGTCGTGGGTGAAAAACTGTTTTTT
CASMTVVGEKLFF
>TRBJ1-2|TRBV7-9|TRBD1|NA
TGTGCCAGCAGCCAAGGGACAGGGGGCGAGGGGATCTATGGCTACACCTTC
CASSQGTGGEGIYGYTF
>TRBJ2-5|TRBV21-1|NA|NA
TGTGCCAGCAGCAAAGAAGGGGGCCGTGGACGCGAAGAGACCCAGTACTTC
CASSKEGGRGREETQYF
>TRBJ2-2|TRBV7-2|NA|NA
TGTGCCAGCAGCTCATACAGTGAAACCGGGGAGCTGTTTTTT
CASSSYSETGELFF
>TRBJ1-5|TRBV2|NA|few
TGTGCCAGCAGAGACCTGACGGGGGGTAGTCAGCCCCAGCATTTT
CASRDLTGGSQPQHF
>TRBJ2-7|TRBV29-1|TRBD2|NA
TGCAGCGTTGAGAAGACTAGCGGGGGTGGCGAGCAGTACTTC
CSVEKTSGGGEQYF
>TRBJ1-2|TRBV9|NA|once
TGTGCCAGCAGCGTAGCTGGGGACCGCTACACCTTC
CASSVAGDRYTF
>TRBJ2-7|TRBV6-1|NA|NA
TGTGCCAGCAGTCGTGAAAACTCCTACGAGCAGTACTTC
CASSRENSYEQYF
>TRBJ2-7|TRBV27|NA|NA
TGTGCCAGCAAATCCGGGAGCGTTAATTACGAGCAGTACTTC
CASKSGSVNYEQYF
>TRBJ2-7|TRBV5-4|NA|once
TGCGCCAGCAGCTTGGCAGTGGGGGGACACGAGCAGTACTTC
CASSLAVGGHEQYF
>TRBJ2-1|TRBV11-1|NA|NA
TGTGCCAGCAGCTTACGTGTTTACAATGAGCAGTTCTTC
CASSLRVYNEQFF
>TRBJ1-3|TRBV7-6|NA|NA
TGTGCCAGCAGCTCTCCAGGCGGCACCATATATTTT
CASSSPGGTIYF
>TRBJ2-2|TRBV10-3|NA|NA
TGTGCCATCAGTGAGTCGGGGGCGAGGGACACCGGGGAGCTGTTTTTT
CAISESGARDTGELFF
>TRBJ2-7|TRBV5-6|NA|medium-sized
TGTGCCAGCAGCTCCACCGGGACAACCTACGAGCAGTACTTC
CASSSTGTTYEQYF
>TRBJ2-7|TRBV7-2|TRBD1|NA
TGTGCCAGCAGCCTACAGGGGGACTCCTACGAGCAGTACTTC
CASSLQGDSYEQYF
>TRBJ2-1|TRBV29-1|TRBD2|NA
TGCAGCGTTGCTTTGCTCCCACTAAGCGGGATCTACAATGAGCAGTTCTTC
CSVALLPLSGIYNEQFF
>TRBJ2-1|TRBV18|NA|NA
TGTGCCAGCTCACCAACAGGGTTAGGGTCCTACAATGAGCAGTTCTTC
CASSPTGLGSYNEQFF
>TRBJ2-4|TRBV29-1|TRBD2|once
TGCAGCGTTGAGGGTACTAGCGGTTTAGCGGACATTCAGTACTTC
CSVEGTSGLADIQYF
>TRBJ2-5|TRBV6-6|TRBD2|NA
TGTGCCAGCAGTTACTCCGGGGGGATGTACCAAGAGACCCAGTACTTC
CASSYSGGMYQETQYF
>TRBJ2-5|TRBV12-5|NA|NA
TGTGCTAGTGGTCCAACCCCGGAGACCCAGTACTTC
CASGPTPETQYF
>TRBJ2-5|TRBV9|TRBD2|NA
TGTGCCAGCAGCGCCGGACTAGCGGGAGGCATAGAGACCCAGTACTTC
CASSAGLAGGIETQYF
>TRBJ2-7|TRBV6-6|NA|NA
TGTGCCAGCAGCCTCACATCGAACTACGAGCAGTACTTC
CASSLTSNYEQYF
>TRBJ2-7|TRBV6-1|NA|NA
TGTGCCAGCAGTGATGGCAGGGTCTACGAGCAGTACTTC
CASSDGRVYEQYF
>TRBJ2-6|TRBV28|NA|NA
TGTGCCAGCGCTTACTCTGGGGCCAACGTCCTGACTTTC
CASAYSGANVLTF
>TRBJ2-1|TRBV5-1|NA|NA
TGCGCCAGCAGATTGTCGGGGGCCTTATACAATGAGCAGTTCTTC
CASRLSGALYNEQFF
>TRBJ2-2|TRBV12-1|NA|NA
TGTGCCAGCCTTAGTGCTAGCGGGATGAACACCGGGGAGCTGTTTTTT
CASLSASGMNTGELFF
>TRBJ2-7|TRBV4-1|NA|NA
TGCGCCAGCAGCCAAGAATCGATAGGCGAGTACGAGCAGTACTTC
CASSQESIGEYEQYF
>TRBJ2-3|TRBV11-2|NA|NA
TGTGCCAGCAGCATGGGACTTTCTGGGACGCAGTATTTT
CASSMGLSGTQYF
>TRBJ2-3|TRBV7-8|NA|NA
TGTGCCAGCAGTACGGGCGTGGGCGGGAGCACAGATACGCAGTATTTT
CASSTGVGGSTDTQYF
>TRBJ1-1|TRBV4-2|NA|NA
TGTGCCAGCAGCCAAGATAACAGGGTAGAAACTGAAGCTTTCTTT
CASSQDNRVETEAFF
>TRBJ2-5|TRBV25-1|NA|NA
TGTGCCAGCACCTCTGGGGGAAAAGAGACCCAGTACTTC
CASTSGGKETQYF
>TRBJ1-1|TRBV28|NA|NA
TGTGCCAGCAGTTACTCAGGGTCTCGAACTGAAGCTTTCTTT
CASSYSGSRTEAFF